The subject of this entry is one T cell receptor beta chain. The table lists this clone with a count of one. The clone's antigen remains unknown. No qualities accompany the bases; no much larger clone lies one base away. TCRbeta CDR3 regions were amplified from genomic DNA using the immunoSEQ Assay, a bias-controlled multiplex PCR. Under the source paper's analysis protocol: The number of nucleated cells in each sample was estimated from the amplification of reference gene primers within the assay. To quantify the absolute abundance of each unique TCRbeta CDR3 rearrangement, sequence reads were collapsed and filtered. Productive Simpson clonality was computed per sample as the square root of Simpson's diversity index over productive rearrangements. TCRdb obtained this table from immuneACCESS and retained in-frame rearrangements with V and J assigned. These tables miss some clones; where compared with another copy, unresolved V genes account for less than half of the shortfall, and the remainder is unexplained. V and J calls and clone size come straight from that table; D and trimming were deduced from the DNA. The sample data list about 94,000 clones, and 80% of these were observed just once. The ten top clones hold 15% to 20% of the sample.

Whole blood was collected in K2EDTA tubes by collaborating institutions according to the institutions' own protocols. For TCRbeta analysis, collaborators shipped samples in one of three forms: frozen whole blood, isolated PBMCs, or DNA extracted from either of those sample types. The sample comes from a study of blood T cell repertoires in COVID-19 (dated by TCRdb to between 2020 and 2021). Context from the whole study: The collaborator samples originated in the United States, Italy and Spain and spanned the acute and convalescent phases of COVID-19. Nearly every sample came with metadata listing a de-identified subject ID, COVID-19 status, age in years and sex. Samples came from the ongoing ImmuneRACE study (first 160 participants) plus 1,254 subjects from 6 global collaborators. The repertoires were made available in a free public database intended to serve as a resource for research on the immune response to SARS-CoV-2. The dataset comprised deeply sampled blood TCRbeta repertoires from subjects exposed to, actively infected with, or recovered from COVID-19. The material from the prospective study consisted of cDNA or gDNA derived from T cells, B-cell-depleted T cells, or PBMCs. Where available, HLA class I and class II types were obtained from metadata supplied by the sample provider rather than from assay-based typing. Overall study outcomes, separate from this receptor: The amount of clinical and demographic metadata varied by source and participant and was provided uncurated.

For CDR1 and CDR2, the germline V gene (reference sequence) lists SEHNR and FQNEAQ. Including the terminal cysteine and phenylalanine, the CDR3 comprises 16 residues. CDR3 DNA only is kept here, 48 bases in frame from base 1. V trim: 5 bases; J trim: 3 bases; unmatched bases: 4. This sequence uses TRBV7-9 and TRBJ2-1; TRBD2 lines up with 13 middle nucleotides. Sequenced material: peripheral blood. This clonotype was sampled from a woman aged 80 or over with acute or convalescent COVID-19. The CDR3 region has the sequence CASSPGTSGVYNEQFF. The sequenced DNA: TGTGCCAGCAGCCCCGGGACTAGCGGGGTCTACAATGAGCAGTTCTTC.